By sample share, the clone carrying this T cell receptor beta chain is medium-sized. The CDR3 is made up of 16 amino acids. Trimming removed 0 bases from V and 2 bases from J, with 15 bases in between. Germline V gene lookup returns CDR1 SGHRS and CDR2 YFSETQ. This specimen comes from a study of T-cell reconstitution after alpha-beta-depleted transplantation in children. A TCRbeta library incorporating unique molecular identifiers was prepared. One entry per CDR3 protein results from TCRdb running MiXCR on the PCR reads. This table holds about 170,000 distinct CDR3 sequences, around 10% found once. The TCR comes from a boy younger than 10 with acute myeloid leukemia, due to receive a stem cell transplant. Sequenced here: PBMCs, sampled before TCRalphabeta/CD19-depleted stem cell transplant. The chain is built from TRBV5-1 and TRBJ2-7, with D perhaps given as TRBD1 or TRBD2 (5 bases each). CDR3 sequence (DNA): TGCGCCAGCAGCTTGGAAAGCGCAGGGACCCCCTACGAGCAGTACTTC. It encodes CASSLESAGTPYEQYF.